This passage covers 3 T cell receptor beta chains from one sample sequenced in a study of PD-1 blockade in classical Hodgkin lymphoma. All trial patients relapsed after autologous stem cell transplantation. This table comes from immunoSEQ multiplex PCR, and its TCRdb copy is limited to in-frame clones, with some not included. This table has more than 90,000 clones, about four fifths appearing once. Sequenced material: peripheral blood mononuclear cells (PBMCs), taken before the second cycle of nivolumab. The receptor set was obtained from a human donor with classical Hodgkin lymphoma.

J is TRBJ2-2 and V is TRBV27; D is ambiguous. This CDR3 is built from 12 residues. From germline, CDR1 is MNHEY and CDR2 SMNVEV (reference sequence). Trimming left V 3 bases short and J 4 bases short, with 3 bases between. In nucleotides, the CDR3 is TGTGCCAGCAGTTTCATCACCGGGGAGCTGTTTTTT. Translating gives CASSFITGELFF.

The chain combines TRBV11-2 with TRBJ1-2; tentative D call: TRBD1 (5 bases). There are 13 residues in the CDR3. The ends were cut back, 5 bases at V and 5 bases at J, with 12 bases in the middle. Per the germline V gene, CDR1 is SGHAT and CDR2 is FQNNGV. The CDR3 sequence: CASSRDPGYGYTF. In DNA, the CDR3 is TGTGCCAGCAGCCGTGACCCAGGGTATGGCTACACCTTC.

This clone was picked up many times. This sequence joins TRBV9 and TRBJ2-1; 13 bases are shared with TRBD2. V shed 4 bases and J 7 bases; nucleotides not matched to a gene: 11. Germline assignment: CDR1 SGDLS and CDR2 YYNGEE. The CDR3 length is 17 residues. The CDR3 reads CASSPRTSGSFGNEQFF. The CDR3 DNA reads as TGTGCCAGCAGCCCCCGGACTAGCGGGAGTTTCGGGAATGAGCAGTTCTTC.